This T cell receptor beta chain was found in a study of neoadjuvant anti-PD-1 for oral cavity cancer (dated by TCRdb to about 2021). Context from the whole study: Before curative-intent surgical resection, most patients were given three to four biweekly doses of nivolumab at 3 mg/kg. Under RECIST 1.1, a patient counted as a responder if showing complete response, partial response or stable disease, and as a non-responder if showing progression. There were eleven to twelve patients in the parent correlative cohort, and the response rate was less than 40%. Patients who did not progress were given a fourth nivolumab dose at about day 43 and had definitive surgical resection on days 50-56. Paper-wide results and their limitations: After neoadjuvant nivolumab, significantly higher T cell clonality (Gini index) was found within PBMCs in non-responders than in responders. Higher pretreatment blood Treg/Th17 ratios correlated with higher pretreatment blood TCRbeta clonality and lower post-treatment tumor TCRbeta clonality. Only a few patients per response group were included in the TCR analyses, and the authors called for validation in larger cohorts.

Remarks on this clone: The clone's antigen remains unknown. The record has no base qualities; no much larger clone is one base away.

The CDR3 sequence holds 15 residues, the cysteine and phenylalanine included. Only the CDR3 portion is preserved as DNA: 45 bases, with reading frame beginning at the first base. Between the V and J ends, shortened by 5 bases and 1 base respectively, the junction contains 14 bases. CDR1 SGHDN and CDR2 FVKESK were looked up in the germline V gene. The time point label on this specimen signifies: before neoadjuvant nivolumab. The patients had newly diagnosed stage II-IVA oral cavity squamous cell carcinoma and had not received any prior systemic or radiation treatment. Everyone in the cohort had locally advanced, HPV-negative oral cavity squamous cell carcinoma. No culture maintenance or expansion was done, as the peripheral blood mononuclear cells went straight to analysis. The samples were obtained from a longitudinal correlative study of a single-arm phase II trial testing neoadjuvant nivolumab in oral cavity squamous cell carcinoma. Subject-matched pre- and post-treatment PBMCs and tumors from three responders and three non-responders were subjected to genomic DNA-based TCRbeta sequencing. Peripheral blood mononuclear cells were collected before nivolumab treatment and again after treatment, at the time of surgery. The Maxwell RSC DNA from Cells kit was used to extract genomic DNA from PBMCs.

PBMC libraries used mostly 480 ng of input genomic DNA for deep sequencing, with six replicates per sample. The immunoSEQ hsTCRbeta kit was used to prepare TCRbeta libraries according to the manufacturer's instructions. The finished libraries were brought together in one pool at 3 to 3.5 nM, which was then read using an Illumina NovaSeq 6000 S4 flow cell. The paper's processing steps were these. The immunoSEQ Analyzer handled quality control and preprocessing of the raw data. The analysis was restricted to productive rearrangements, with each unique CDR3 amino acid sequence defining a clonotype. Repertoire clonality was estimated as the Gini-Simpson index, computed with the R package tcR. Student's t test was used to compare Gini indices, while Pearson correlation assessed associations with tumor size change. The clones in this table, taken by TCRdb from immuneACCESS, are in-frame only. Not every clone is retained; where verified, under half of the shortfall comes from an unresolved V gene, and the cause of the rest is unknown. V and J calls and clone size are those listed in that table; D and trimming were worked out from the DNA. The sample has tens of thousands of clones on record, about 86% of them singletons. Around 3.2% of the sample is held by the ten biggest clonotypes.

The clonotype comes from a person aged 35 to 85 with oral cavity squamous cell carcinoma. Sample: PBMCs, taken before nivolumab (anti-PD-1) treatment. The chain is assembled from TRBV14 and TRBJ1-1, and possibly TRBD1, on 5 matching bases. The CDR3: CASSAGLGGNTEAFF. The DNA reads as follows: TGTGCCAGCAGCGCGGGGCTGGGCGGGAACACTGAAGCTTTCTTT.